This is a list of T cell receptor beta chains from one sample in a study of cytomegalovirus exposure and HLA in healthy donors. The protocol was immunoSEQ multiplex PCR, while the TCRdb copy is restricted to in-frame clones and leaves out a portion. The data show nearly 200,000 clones, 80% to 90% seen once. The sequenced sample was PBMCs. The receptors originated from a woman aged 25 to 39 in good health and CMV-seropositive. CDR3s include the opening cysteine and the closing phenylalanine or tryptophan. A D gene is named only where the DNA matches it firmly. Expanded clones get a size class; other rows say once, few or many, or leave the size out.

clone size	V gene	D gene	J gene	CDR3 DNA	CDR3 protein
NA	TRBV18	TRBD1	TRBJ2-2	TGTGCCAGCTCACCTGGACAGGGTACCACCGGGGAGCTGTTTTTT	CASSPGQGTTGELFF
NA	TRBV2	NA	TRBJ1-2	TGTGCCAGCAGTTTCGGTTATGGCTACACCTTC	CASSFGYGYTF
NA	TRBV30	NA	TRBJ1-1	TGTGCCTGGAACCCTGACCGTTCAGGGAATGAAGCTTTCTTT	CAWNPDRSGNEAFF
NA	TRBV27	TRBD1	TRBJ1-2	TGTGCCAGCAGTTTCTTAAACCCCGGACAGGGAGGTGGCTACACCTTC	CASSFLNPGQGGGYTF
once	TRBV11-2	NA	TRBJ2-7	TGTGCCAGCAGCTTATCCTTCTCCTACGAGCAGTACTTC	CASSLSFSYEQYF
NA	TRBV5-4	TRBD2	TRBJ2-2	TGTGCCAGCAGCTTGACCGGGACTAGGGGCGGGGAGCTGTTTTTT	CASSLTGTRGGELFF
once	TRBV7-6	NA	TRBJ1-2	TGTGCCAGCAGCCTCGATCCAGGGGCTGGCTACACCTTC	CASSLDPGAGYTF
few	TRBV25-1	NA	TRBJ1-1	TGTGCCAGCAGCGGCGGAGGAACTTTCTTT	CASSGGGTFF
NA	TRBV27	NA	TRBJ2-3	TGTGCCAGCAGTATTCCCACAGGCACGCAGTATTTT	CASSIPTGTQYF
NA	TRBV30	TRBD1	TRBJ1-2	TGTGCCTGGAGCGGCCGGGACAGGGGCCGGCACGGCTACACCTTC	CAWSGRDRGRHGYTF
few	TRBV6-5	NA	TRBJ1-1	TGTGCCAGCAGTTACTGGTTAGAAACCCACTCTGAAGCTTTCTTT	CASSYWLETHSEAFF
NA	TRBV5-4	TRBD2	TRBJ2-7	TGTGCCAGCAGCTCCACGACTAGCGGACCTTACGAGCAGTACTTC	CASSSTTSGPYEQYF
NA	TRBV6-6	NA	TRBJ1-2	TGTGCCAGCAGTTACACCGCGGAGACCTATGGCTACACCTTC	CASSYTAETYGYTF
NA	TRBV13	NA	TRBJ2-7	TGTGCCAGCAGCTTTGGCAGGGGATACGAGCAGTACTTC	CASSFGRGYEQYF
NA	TRBV4-1	TRBD2	TRBJ2-7	TGCGCCAGCAGCCAAGGAAGGGCGGGGACTAGGAGTTACGAGCAGTACTTC	CASSQGRAGTRSYEQYF
NA	TRBV7-8	NA	TRBJ2-1	TGTGCCAGCAGCGCCGACAGGAACAATGAGCAGTTCTTC	CASSADRNNEQFF
NA	TRBV29-1	NA	TRBJ2-1	TGCAGCATGATGCCCCCGGGACTGCAAACGAGGGAGGAGCAGTTCTTC	CSMMPPGLQTREEQFF
NA	TRBV4-2	TRBD1	TRBJ2-1	TGTGCCAGCAGCCAAGATTGGGACAGGGGGCACAATGAGCAGTTCTTC	CASSQDWDRGHNEQFF
few	TRBV6-4	TRBD2	TRBJ2-7	TGTGCCAGCAGTGACCCTTCCGGGACTAGCGGGAGGGCCCTGTACGAGCAGTACTTC	CASSDPSGTSGRALYEQYF
few	TRBV18	TRBD1	TRBJ2-1	TGTGCCAGCTCACCACCGGTCCGGACAGGGTCGAATGAGCAGTTCTTC	CASSPPVRTGSNEQFF
NA	TRBV29-1	TRBD2	TRBJ2-1	TGCAGCGTCCTCGGACTAGCGGGAGTGGGCCGAGGGGGTGAGCAGTTCTTC	CSVLGLAGVGRGGEQFF
NA	TRBV29-1	NA	TRBJ1-1	TGCAGCGTTGAAGAGGGAGTCGAGAACACTGAAGCTTTCTTT	CSVEEGVENTEAFF
NA	TRBV7-2	NA	TRBJ1-3	TGTGCCAGCAGCTTAGTAACGGGGAGCTCTGGAAACACCATATATTTT	CASSLVTGSSGNTIYF
NA	TRBV5-1	TRBD2	TRBJ2-3	TGCGCCAGCAGCGGAGGGACTAGCGGGAGCACAGATACGCAGTATTTT	CASSGGTSGSTDTQYF
once	TRBV29-1	TRBD2	TRBJ2-7	TGCAGCGTGGGACTAGCGGGAGAGGGAGAGCAGTACTTC	CSVGLAGEGEQYF
NA	TRBV6-1	NA	TRBJ2-7	TGTGCCAGCAGGCCCGCGACAAAGACCTACGAGCAGTACTTC	CASRPATKTYEQYF
NA	TRBV6-6	NA	TRBJ1-1	TGTGCCAGCAGTGACAGAGATAACACTGAAGCTTTCTTT	CASSDRDNTEAFF
NA	TRBV6-5	TRBD1	TRBJ1-2	TGTGCCAGCAGTCCTAGACAGGGGCGGTTGGGTGGCTACACCTTC	CASSPRQGRLGGYTF
NA	TRBV7-2	TRBD1	TRBJ1-1	TGTGCCAGCAGCTTGGACAGGACTGAAGCTTTCTTT	CASSLDRTEAFF
NA	TRBV5-1	TRBD1	TRBJ1-1	TGCGCCAGCAGCGTACAGGGGGGATGGATGAACACTGAAGCTTTCTTT	CASSVQGGWMNTEAFF
NA	TRBV6-4	NA	TRBJ1-2	TGTGCCAGCAGTGACTCGGGCAGGGGTAACTATGGCTACACCTTC	CASSDSGRGNYGYTF
NA	TRBV28	NA	TRBJ2-1	TGTGCCAGCAACCGCGGGTACAATGAGCAGTTCTTC	CASNRGYNEQFF
NA	TRBV15	TRBD2	TRBJ2-5	TGTGCCACCAGCAGAGAGATGGCGGGAGGGTTCAGGAAAGAGACCCAGTACTTC	CATSREMAGGFRKETQYF
NA	TRBV29-1	NA	TRBJ1-2	TGCAGCGCGGGGGAGGGGGAACGAGGAGGCTATGGCTACACCTTC	CSAGEGERGGYGYTF
NA	TRBV5-4	NA	TRBJ2-7	TGTGCCAGCAGCTTCGGACAGTCCTACGAGCAGTACTTC	CASSFGQSYEQYF
NA	TRBV4-2	NA	TRBJ2-7	TGTGCCAGCAGCCAAGATAGTACGGGCAGGAGGTACGAGCAGTACTTC	CASSQDSTGRRYEQYF
NA	TRBV6-1	TRBD1	TRBJ1-2	TGTGCCAGCAGTGAAGCCGGGACAGTCAATGGCTACACCTTC	CASSEAGTVNGYTF
NA	TRBV15	NA	TRBJ1-1	TGTGCCACCAGCAGAGGGAACCAGGGGTCTGAAGCTTTCTTT	CATSRGNQGSEAFF
NA	TRBV18	NA	TRBJ2-7	TGTGCCAGCTCACCCCAAACCTACGAGCAGTACTTC	CASSPQTYEQYF
once	TRBV20-1	NA	TRBJ1-3	TGCAGTGCTAGTCGTGGAAACACCATATATTTT	CSASRGNTIYF
NA	TRBV15	TRBD1	TRBJ2-7	TGTGCCACCAGCAGCGAACCGGGACAGGGTCCTTACGAGCAGTACTTC	CATSSEPGQGPYEQYF
NA	TRBV4-1	NA	TRBJ1-4	TGCGCCAGCAGCCTAGCCCCGGGGGGCGGACGTCGATCCGAAAAACTGTTTTTT	CASSLAPGGGRRSEKLFF
NA	TRBV7-6	NA	TRBJ1-3	TGTGCCAGCAGCTTAGCGTACGCGGGGTCGGAAGGAAACACCATATATTTT	CASSLAYAGSEGNTIYF
few	TRBV5-1	NA	TRBJ1-3	TGCGCCAGCAGCTTGGAAGCCTCTGGAAACACCATATATTTT	CASSLEASGNTIYF
NA	TRBV19	TRBD1	TRBJ1-5	TGTGCCAGTAGTACACAGGGGTTTCAGCCCCAGCATTTT	CASSTQGFQPQHF
NA	TRBV5-1	NA	TRBJ2-1	TGCGCCAGCAGCTTGGAAATTGCGGTTTTCGATGAGCAGTTCTTC	CASSLEIAVFDEQFF
NA	TRBV7-7	TRBD1	TRBJ2-7	TGTGCTAGCAGCCCCGGACAGGGCCCTTCCGAGCAGTACTTC	CASSPGQGPSEQYF
NA	TRBV28	NA	TRBJ2-5	TGTGCCAGCAGTTTGTATACAGGAGAAGAGACCCAGTACTTC	CASSLYTGEETQYF
NA	TRBV30	NA	TRBJ2-4	TGTGCCTGGAGCATAGCCAAAAACATTCAGTACTTC	CAWSIAKNIQYF
NA	TRBV7-9	NA	TRBJ1-2	TGTGCCAGCAGCTCGGGGGGTGCCACCCAGGACTATGGCTACACCTTC	CASSSGGATQDYGYTF
NA	TRBV7-9	NA	TRBJ2-1	TGTGCCAGCAGCTTATTGGCGGGCCAATACAATGAGCAGTTCTTC	CASSLLAGQYNEQFF
NA	TRBV2	NA	TRBJ1-1	TGTGCCAGCAGTGTGCAGGGCGGGAACACTGAAGCTTTCTTT	CASSVQGGNTEAFF
NA	TRBV25-1	TRBD1	TRBJ2-7	TGTGCCAGCAGATCGACCCTAGGGACAGGGGCACCCTACGAGCAGTACTTC	CASRSTLGTGAPYEQYF